This T cell receptor (beta chain) stems from a study of shared clonotypes between healthy human individuals. In the study overall: Per donor, three plates held CD4 naive cells, three held CD4 memory, two held CD8 naive and one held CD8 memory.

About this clone: Other nucleotide sequences in the sample specify the same CDR3.

Using immunoSEQ multiplex PCR, the repertoire was profiled, and TCRdb retains in-frame clones only, with some absent. The repertoire has over 2 million clones, 90% to 95% of them found once; the top ten carry under 0.15%. The sequencing sample was made of naive CD4+ T cells sorted from blood. The subset here: CD45RA+ positively selected. The receptor was derived from a man aged 18-30 years in good health.

CDR3 bases: TGTGCCAGCTCACCATCGGGTGCGGAGACCCAGTACTTC. Translating it yields CASSPSGAETQYF. This chain joins TRBV18 and TRBJ2-5, with D unclear. The CDR3 length is 13 residues. V shed 2 bases and J shed 5 bases, with 9 bases lying between them. Per the germline V gene, CDR1 is KGHSH and CDR2 is LQKENI.